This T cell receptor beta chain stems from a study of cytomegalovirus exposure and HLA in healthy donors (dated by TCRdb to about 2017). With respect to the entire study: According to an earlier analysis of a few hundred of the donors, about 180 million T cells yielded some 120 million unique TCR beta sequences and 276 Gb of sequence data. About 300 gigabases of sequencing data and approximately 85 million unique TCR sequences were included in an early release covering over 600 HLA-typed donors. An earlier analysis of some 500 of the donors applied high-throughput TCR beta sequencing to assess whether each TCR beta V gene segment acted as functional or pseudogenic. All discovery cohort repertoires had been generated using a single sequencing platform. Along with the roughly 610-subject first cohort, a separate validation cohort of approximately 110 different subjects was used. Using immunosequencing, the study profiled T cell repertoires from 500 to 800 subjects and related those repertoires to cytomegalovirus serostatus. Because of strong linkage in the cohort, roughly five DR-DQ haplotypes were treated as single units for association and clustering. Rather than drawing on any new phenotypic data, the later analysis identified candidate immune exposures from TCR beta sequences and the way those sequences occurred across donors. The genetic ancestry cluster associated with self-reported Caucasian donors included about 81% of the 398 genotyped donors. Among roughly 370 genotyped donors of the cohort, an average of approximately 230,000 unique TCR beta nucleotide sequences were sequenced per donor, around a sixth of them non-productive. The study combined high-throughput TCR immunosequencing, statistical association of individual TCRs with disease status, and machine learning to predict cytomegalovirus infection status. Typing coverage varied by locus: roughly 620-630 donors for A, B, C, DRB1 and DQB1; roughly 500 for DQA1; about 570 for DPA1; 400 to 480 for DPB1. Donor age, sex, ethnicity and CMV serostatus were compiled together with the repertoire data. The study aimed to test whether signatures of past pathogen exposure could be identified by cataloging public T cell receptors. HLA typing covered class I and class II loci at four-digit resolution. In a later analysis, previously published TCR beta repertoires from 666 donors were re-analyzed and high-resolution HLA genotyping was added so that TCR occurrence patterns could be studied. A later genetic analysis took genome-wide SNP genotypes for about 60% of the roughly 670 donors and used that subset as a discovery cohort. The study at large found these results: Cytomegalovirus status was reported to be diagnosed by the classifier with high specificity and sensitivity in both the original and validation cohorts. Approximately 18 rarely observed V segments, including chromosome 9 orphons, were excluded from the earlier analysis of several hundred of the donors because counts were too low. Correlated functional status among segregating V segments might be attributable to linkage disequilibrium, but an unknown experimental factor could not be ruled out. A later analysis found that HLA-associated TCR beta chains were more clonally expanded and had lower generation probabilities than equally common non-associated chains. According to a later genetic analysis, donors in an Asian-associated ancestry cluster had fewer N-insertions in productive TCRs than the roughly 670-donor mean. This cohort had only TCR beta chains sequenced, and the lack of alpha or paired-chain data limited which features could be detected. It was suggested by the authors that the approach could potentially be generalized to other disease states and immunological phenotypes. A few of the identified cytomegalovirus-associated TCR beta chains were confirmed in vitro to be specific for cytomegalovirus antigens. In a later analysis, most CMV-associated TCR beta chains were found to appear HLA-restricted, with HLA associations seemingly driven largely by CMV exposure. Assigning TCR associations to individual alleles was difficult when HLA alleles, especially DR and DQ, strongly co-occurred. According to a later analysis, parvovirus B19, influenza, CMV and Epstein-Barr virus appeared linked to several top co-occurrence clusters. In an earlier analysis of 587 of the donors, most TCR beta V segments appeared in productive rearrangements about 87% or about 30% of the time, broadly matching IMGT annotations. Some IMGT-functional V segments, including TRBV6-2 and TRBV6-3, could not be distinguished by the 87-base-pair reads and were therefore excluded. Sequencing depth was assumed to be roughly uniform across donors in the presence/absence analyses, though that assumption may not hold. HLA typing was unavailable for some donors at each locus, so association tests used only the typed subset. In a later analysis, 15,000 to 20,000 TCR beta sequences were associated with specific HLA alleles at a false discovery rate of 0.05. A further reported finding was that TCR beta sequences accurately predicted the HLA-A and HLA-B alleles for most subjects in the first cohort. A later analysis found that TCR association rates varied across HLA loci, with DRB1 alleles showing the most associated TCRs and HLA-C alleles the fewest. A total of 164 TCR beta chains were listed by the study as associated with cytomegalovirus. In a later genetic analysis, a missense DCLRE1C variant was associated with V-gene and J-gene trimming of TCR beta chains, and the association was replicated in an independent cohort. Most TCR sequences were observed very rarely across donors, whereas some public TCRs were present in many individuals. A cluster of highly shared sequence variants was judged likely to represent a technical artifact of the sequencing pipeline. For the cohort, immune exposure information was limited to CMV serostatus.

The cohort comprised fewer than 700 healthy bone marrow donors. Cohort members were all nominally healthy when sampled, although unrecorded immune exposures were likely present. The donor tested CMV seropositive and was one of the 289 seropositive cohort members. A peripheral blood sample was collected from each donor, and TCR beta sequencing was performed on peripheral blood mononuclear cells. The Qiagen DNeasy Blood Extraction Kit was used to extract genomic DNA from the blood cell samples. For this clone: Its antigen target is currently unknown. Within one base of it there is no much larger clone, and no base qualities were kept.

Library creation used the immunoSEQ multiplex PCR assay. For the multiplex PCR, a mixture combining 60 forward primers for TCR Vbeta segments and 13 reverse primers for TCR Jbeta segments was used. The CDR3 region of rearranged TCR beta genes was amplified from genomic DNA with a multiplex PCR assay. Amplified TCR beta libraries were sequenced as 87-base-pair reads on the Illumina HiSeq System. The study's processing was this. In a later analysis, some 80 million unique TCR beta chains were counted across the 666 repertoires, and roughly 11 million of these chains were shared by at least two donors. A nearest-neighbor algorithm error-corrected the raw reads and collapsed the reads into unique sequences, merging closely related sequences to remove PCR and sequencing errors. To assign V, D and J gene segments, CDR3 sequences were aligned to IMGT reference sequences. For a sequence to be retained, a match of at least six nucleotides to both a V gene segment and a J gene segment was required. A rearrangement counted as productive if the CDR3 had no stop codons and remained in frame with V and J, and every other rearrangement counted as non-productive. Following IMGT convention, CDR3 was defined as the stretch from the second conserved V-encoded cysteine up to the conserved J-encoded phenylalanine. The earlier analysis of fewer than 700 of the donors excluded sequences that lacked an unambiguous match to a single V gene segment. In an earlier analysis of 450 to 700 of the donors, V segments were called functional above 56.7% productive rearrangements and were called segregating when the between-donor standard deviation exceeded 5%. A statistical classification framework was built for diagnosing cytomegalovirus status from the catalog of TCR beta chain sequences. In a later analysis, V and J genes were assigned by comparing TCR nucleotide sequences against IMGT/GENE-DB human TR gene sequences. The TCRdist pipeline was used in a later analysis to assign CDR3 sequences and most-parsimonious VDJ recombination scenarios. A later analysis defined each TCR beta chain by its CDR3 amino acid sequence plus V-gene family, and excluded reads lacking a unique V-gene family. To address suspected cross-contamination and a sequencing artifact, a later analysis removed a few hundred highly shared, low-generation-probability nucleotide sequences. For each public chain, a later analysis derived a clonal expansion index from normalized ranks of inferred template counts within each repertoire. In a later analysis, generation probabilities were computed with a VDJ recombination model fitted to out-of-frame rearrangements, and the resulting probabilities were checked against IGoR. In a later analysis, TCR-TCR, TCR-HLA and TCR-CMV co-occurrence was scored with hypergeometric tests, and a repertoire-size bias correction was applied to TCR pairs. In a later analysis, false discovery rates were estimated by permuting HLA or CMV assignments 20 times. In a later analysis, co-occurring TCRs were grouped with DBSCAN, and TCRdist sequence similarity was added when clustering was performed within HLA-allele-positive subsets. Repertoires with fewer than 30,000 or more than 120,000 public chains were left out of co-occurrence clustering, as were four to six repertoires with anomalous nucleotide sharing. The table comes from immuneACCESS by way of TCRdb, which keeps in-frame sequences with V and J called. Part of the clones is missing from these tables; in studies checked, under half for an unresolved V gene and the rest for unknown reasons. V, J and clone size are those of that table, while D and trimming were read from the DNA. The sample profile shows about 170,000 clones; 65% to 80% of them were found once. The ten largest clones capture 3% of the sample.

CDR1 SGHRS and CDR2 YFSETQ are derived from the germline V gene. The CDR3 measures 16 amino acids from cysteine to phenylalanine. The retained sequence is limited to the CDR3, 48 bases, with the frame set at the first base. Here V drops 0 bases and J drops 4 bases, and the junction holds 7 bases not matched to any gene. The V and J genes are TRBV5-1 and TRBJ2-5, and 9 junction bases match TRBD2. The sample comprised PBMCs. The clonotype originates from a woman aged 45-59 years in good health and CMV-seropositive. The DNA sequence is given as TGCGCCAGCAGCTTGGGACTAGCGGTGGGGCTAGAGACCCAGTACTTC. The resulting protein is CASSLGLAVGLETQYF. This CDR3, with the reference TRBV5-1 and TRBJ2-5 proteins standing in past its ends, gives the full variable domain KAGVTQTPRYLIKTRGQQVTLSCSPISGHRSVSWYQQTPGQGLQFLFEYFSETQRNKGNFPGRFSGRQFSNSRSEMNVSTLELGDSALYLCASSLGLAVGLETQYFGPGTRLLVL.